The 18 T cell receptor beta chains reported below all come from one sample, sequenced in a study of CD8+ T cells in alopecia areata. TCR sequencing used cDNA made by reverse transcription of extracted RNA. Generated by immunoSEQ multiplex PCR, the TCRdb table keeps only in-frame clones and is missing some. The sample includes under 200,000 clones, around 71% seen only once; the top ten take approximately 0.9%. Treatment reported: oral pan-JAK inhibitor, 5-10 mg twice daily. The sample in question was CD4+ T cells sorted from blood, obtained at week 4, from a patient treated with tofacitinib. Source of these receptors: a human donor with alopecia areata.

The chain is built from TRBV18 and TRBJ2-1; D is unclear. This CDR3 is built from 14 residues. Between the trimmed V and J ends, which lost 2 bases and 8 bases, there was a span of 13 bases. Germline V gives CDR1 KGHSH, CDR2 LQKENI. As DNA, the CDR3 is TGTGCCAGCTCACCAGGGATCCCCCGCGATGAGCAGTTCTTC. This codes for CASSPGIPRDEQFF.

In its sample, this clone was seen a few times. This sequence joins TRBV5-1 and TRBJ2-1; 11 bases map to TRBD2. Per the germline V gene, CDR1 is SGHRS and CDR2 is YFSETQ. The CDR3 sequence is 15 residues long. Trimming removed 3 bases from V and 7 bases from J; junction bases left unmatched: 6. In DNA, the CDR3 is TGCGCCAGCAGCTCCCGACTAGCGGGGCAGAATGAGCAGTTCTTC. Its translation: CASSSRLAGQNEQFF.

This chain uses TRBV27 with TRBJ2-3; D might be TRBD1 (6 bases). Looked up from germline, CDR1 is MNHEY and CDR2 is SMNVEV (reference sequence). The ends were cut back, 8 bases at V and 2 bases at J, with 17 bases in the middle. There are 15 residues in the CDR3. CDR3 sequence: CASYLQGSNTDTQYF. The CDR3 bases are TGTGCCAGCTACCTTCAGGGGTCAAACACAGATACGCAGTATTTT.

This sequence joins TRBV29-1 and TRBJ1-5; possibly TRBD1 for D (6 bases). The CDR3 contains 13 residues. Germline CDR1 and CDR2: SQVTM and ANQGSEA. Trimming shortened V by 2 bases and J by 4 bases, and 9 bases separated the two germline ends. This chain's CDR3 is CSVESGQNQPQHF. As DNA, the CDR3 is TGCAGCGTTGAATCAGGACAGAATCAGCCCCAGCATTTT. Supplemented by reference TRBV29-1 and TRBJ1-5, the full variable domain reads SAVISQKPSRDICQRGTSLTIQCQVDSQVTMMFWYRQQPGQSLTLIATANQGSEATYESGFVIDKFPISRPNLTFSTLTVSNMSPEDSSIYLCSVESGQNQPQHFGDGTRLSIL.

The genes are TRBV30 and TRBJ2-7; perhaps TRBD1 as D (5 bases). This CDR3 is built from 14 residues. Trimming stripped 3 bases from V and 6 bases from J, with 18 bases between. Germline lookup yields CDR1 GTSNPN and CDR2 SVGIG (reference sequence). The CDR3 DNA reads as TGTGCCTGGAGGCCCCCCGCAGGGTTGGGCGAGCAGTACTTC. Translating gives CAWRPPAGLGEQYF.

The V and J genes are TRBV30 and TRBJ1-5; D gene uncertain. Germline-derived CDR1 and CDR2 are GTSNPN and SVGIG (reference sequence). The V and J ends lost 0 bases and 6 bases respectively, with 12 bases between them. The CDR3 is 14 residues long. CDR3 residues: CAWSVRRRVQPQHF. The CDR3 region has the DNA TGTGCCTGGAGTGTACGACGGAGGGTTCAGCCCCAGCATTTT.

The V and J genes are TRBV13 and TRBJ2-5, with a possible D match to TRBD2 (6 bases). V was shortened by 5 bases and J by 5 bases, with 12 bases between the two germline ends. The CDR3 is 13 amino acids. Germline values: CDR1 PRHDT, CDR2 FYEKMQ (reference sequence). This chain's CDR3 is CASSRLDGETQYF. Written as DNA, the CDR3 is TGTGCCAGCAGCCGACTAGATGGCGAGACCCAGTACTTC.

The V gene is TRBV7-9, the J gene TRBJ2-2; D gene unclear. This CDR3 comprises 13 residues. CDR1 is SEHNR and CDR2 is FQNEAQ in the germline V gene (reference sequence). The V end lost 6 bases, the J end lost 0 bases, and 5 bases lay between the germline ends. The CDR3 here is CASSNSNTGELFF. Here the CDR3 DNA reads TGTGCCAGCAGTAATTCGAACACCGGGGAGCTGTTTTTT.

CDR3 region: CASSLAYGNSPLHF. The CDR3 DNA follows: TGTGCCAGCAGCTTAGCTTATGGAAATTCACCCCTCCACTTT. This rearrangement joins TRBV7-2 to TRBJ1-6; the D is unclear. The CDR3 extends over 14 amino acids. Trimming removed 0 bases from V and 7 bases from J, with 7 bases in between. CDR1 SGHTA and CDR2 FQGNSA come from the germline V gene.

This chain's CDR3 is CAWRDFNYGYTF. The CDR3 DNA follows: TGTGCCTGGCGGGACTTCAACTATGGCTACACCTTC. The chain uses TRBV30 and TRBJ1-2, with D tentatively TRBD1 (5 bases). This CDR3 has 12 residues. In germline, CDR1 is GTSNPN, CDR2 SVGIG (reference sequence). V lost 5 bases, J lost 2 bases, and 9 bases lay in between.

The CDR3 loop reads CASSLGVDGYTF. The CDR3 DNA is TGTGCCAGCAGCCTAGGGGTAGATGGCTACACCTTC. The V gene is TRBV7-9, the J gene TRBJ1-2; D may be TRBD1 (5 bases). The length of the CDR3 is 12 residues. Germline V gene data show CDR1 as SEHNR and CDR2 as FQNEAQ (reference sequence). V was trimmed by 5 bases and J by 6 bases, leaving 10 bases between them.

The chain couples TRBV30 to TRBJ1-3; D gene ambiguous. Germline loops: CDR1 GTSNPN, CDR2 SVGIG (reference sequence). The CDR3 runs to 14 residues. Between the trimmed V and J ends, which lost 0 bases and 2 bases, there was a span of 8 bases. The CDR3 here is CAWSVGQTGNTIYF. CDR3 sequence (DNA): TGTGCCTGGAGTGTAGGGCAGACTGGAAACACCATATATTTT.

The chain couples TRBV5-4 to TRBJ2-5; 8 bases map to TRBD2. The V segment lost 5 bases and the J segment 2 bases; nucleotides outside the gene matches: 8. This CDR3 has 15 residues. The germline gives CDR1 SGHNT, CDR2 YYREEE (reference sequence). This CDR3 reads CASRYRSGGQETQYF. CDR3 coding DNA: TGTGCCAGCAGATATAGGAGCGGGGGACAAGAGACCCAGTACTTC.

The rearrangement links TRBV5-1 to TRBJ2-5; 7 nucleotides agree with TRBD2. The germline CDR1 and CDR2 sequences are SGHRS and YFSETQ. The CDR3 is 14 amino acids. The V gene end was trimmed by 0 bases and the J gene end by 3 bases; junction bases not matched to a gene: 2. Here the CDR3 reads CASSLVTSEETQYF. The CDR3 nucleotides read TGCGCCAGCAGCTTGGTTACTAGCGAAGAGACCCAGTACTTC.

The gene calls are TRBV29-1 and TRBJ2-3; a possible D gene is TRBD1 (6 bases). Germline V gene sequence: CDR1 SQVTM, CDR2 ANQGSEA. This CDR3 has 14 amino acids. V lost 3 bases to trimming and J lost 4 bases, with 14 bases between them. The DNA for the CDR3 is TGCAGCGTTGAGGCGTGGAAGGGGGCAGATACGCAGTATTTT. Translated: CSVEAWKGADTQYF.

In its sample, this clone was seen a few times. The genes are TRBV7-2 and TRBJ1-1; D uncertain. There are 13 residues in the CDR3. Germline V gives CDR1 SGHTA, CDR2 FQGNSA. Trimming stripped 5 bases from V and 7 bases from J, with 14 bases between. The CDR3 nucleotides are TGTGCCAGCAGCCGACGGCCGGGCTATGAAGCTTTCTTT. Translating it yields CASSRRPGYEAFF.

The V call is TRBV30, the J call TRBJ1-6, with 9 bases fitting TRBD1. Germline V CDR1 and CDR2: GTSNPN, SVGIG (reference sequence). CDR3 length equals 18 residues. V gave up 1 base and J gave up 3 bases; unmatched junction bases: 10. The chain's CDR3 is CAWSAEPSDRGYNSPLHF. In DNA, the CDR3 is TGTGCCTGGAGTGCGGAGCCATCGGACAGGGGCTATAATTCACCCCTCCACTTT.

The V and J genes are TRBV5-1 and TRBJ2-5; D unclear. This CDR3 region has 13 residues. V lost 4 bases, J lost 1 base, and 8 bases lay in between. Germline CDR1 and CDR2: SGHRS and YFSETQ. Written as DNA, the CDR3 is TGCGCCAGCAGCCGGGCGGCCCAAGAGACCCAGTACTTC. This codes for CASSRAAQETQYF.